This is a list of T cell receptor beta chains from one sample in a study of OX40 agonist ivuxolimab in advanced cancers. Sequencing used immunoSEQ multiplex PCR; TCRdb keeps in-frame clones, though not all of them. Of over 15,000 clones in the sample, 86% were seen once. Sequencing used CD4+ or CD8+ T cells sorted from blood, obtained in a trial of the OX40 agonist ivuxolimab. All receptors derive from an adult with an advanced solid tumor such as melanoma, head and neck, liver or kidney cancer. Each CDR3 is given with its conserved first and last residue. The D gene is left open where the match is weak. Not every row has a clone size; where given, it reads once, few, many or a size class.

>TRBV9|-|few|TRBJ1-1
CASSAQTGIGEAFF
TGTGCCAGCAGCGCTCAAACGGGGATTGGTGAAGCTTTCTTT
>TRBV18|TRBD1|-|TRBJ2-4
CASSSSGTEKNIQYF
TGTGCCAGCTCATCCTCCGGGACAGAAAAAAACATTCAGTACTTC
>TRBV7-3|TRBD1|few|TRBJ2-2
CASSTRQGGTGELFF
TGTGCCAGCAGCACCCGACAGGGGGGTACCGGGGAGCTGTTTTTT
>TRBV7-2|-|-|TRBJ1-4
CASSLNHEKLFF
TGTGCCAGCAGCTTAAACCATGAAAAACTGTTTTTT
>TRBV5-4|TRBD1|-|TRBJ2-7
CASRETGASYEQYF
TGTGCCAGCCGGGAGACAGGGGCCTCCTACGAGCAGTACTTC
>TRBV29-1|-|-|TRBJ2-5
CSVSSAVAETQYF
TGCAGCGTTTCTTCGGCGGTCGCGGAGACCCAGTACTTC
>TRBV28|TRBD1|-|TRBJ1-6
CASSGQTGGRPPLHF
TGTGCCAGCAGCGGACAAACAGGGGGGAGACCACCCCTCCACTTT
>TRBV25-1|-|-|TRBJ1-1
CASSEYQEGTEAFF
TGTGCCAGCAGTGAATATCAGGAGGGCACTGAAGCTTTCTTT
>TRBV29-1|-|-|TRBJ1-2
CSVERANYGYTF
TGCAGCGTTGAAAGGGCCAACTATGGCTACACCTTC
>TRBV6-5|-|-|TRBJ1-3
CASSYSGVSGNTIYF
TGTGCCAGCAGTTACTCAGGGGTCTCTGGAAACACCATATATTTT
>TRBV11-2|-|-|TRBJ2-1
CASSPGRNEFF
TGTGCCAGCAGCCCCGGGCGGAATGAGTTCTTC
>TRBV9|-|once|TRBJ1-2
CASSLGEGTAEEGYTF
TGTGCCAGCAGCCTAGGAGAGGGGACGGCGGAGGAGGGCTACACCTTC
>TRBV7-6|-|-|TRBJ2-1
CASSLKQLNNEQFF
TGTGCCAGCAGCTTAAAACAGCTGAACAATGAGCAGTTCTTC
>TRBV4-1|-|-|TRBJ2-7
CASSLTIRSFQEQYF
TGCGCCAGCAGCCTTACCATAAGGTCTTTTCAAGAGCAGTACTTC
>TRBV7-2|-|-|TRBJ2-5
CASSQSQQQETQYF
TGTGCCAGCAGCCAATCCCAACAGCAAGAGACCCAGTACTTC
>TRBV6-5|-|-|TRBJ2-7
CASSYEGGGTYEQYF
TGTGCCAGCAGTTACGAGGGAGGGGGGACCTACGAGCAGTACTTC
>TRBV2|-|-|TRBJ1-5
CASKGNSNQPQHF
TGTGCCAGCAAGGGGAATAGCAATCAGCCCCAGCATTTT
>TRBV11-3|-|-|TRBJ1-1
CASSLLGNTEAFF
TGTGCCAGCAGCTTACTAGGAAACACTGAAGCTTTCTTT
>TRBV9|-|once|TRBJ2-5
CASSLIPWETQYF
TGTGCCAGCAGTCTCATACCGTGGGAGACCCAGTACTTC
>TRBV18|TRBD2|-|TRBJ2-1
CASSPLLAGDTQFF
TGTGCCAGCTCACCACTTTTAGCGGGAGATACGCAGTTCTTC
>TRBV6-1|TRBD1|once|TRBJ2-7
CASFDRAGGYEQYF
TGTGCCAGCTTTGACAGGGCGGGTGGCTACGAGCAGTACTTC
>TRBV6-5|-|-|TRBJ1-1
CASSYEKGTEAFF
TGTGCCAGCAGTTACGAGAAGGGAACTGAAGCTTTCTTT
>TRBV19|TRBD2|-|TRBJ2-5
CASSSGTSGGETQYF
TGTGCCAGTAGCTCGGGGACTAGCGGGGGGGAGACCCAGTACTTC
>TRBV25-1|-|-|TRBJ2-1
CASSDAVRGYNEQFF
TGTGCCAGCAGTGACGCCGTCAGGGGCTACAATGAGCAGTTCTTC
>TRBV7-9|-|-|TRBJ2-3
CASSPFRRGTDTQYF
TGTGCCAGCAGCCCGTTCAGACGTGGAACAGATACGCAGTATTTT
>TRBV6-1|TRBD1|-|TRBJ2-3
CASSRDRDRNTQYF
TGTGCCAGCAGCCGGGACAGGGATCGGAATACGCAGTATTTT
>TRBV6-9|-|-|TRBJ1-2
CASSRKSQGVPGYTF
TGTGCCAGCAGTCGTAAGTCACAGGGTGTTCCTGGCTACACCTTC
>TRBV7-8|-|few|TRBJ1-6
CASSARTEPNSPLHF
TGTGCCAGCAGCGCTAGGACTGAGCCCAATTCACCCCTCCACTTT
>TRBV19|-|once|TRBJ2-7
CASSPGAGQYGNEQYF
TGTGCCAGTAGTCCTGGGGCGGGGCAATATGGGAACGAGCAGTACTTC
>TRBV25-1|-|-|TRBJ2-2
CASSEVGIFTGELFF
TGTGCCAGCAGTGAAGTCGGGATTTTTACCGGGGAGCTGTTTTTT
>TRBV4-1|TRBD1|-|TRBJ2-7
CASSQGQGTAHYEQYF
TGCGCCAGCAGCCAGGGTCAAGGGACAGCTCACTACGAGCAGTACTTC
>TRBV2|TRBD1|once|TRBJ1-4
CASSPWTGGGEKLFF
TGTGCCAGCAGTCCATGGACAGGGGGCGGTGAAAAACTGTTTTTT
>TRBV2|-|few|TRBJ1-4
CASSEDSAQEKLFF
TGTGCCAGCAGTGAAGACAGCGCTCAAGAAAAACTGTTTTTT
>TRBV28|TRBD1|-|TRBJ1-5
CATLQGVGNQPQHF
TGTGCGACCCTACAGGGGGTAGGTAATCAGCCCCAGCATTTT
>TRBV5-4|-|-|TRBJ2-5
CASSLGRQETQYF
TGTGCCAGCAGCTTGGGACGACAAGAGACCCAGTACTTC
>TRBV19|-|-|TRBJ1-2
CASSYTGLGYTF
TGTGCCAGTAGCTATACAGGGCTTGGCTACACCTTC
>TRBV9|-|-|TRBJ2-2
CASSPRASGELFF
TGTGCCAGCAGCCCCCGTGCGTCCGGGGAGCTGTTTTTT
>TRBV27|-|-|TRBJ1-1
CASRHTWDTEAFF
TGTGCCAGCAGGCATACATGGGACACTGAAGCTTTCTTT
>TRBV7-9|-|-|TRBJ2-7
CASSLASGFLGEQYF
TGTGCCAGCAGCTTAGCCTCAGGGTTTTTGGGCGAGCAGTACTTC
>TRBV6-1|-|-|TRBJ1-4
CASPKVRIRHEKLFF
TGTGCCAGCCCCAAGGTACGGATCCGGCATGAAAAACTGTTTTTT
>TRBV20-1|-|-|TRBJ2-3
CSARGDDTQYF
TGCAGTGCTAGAGGGGATGATACGCAGTATTTT
>TRBV11-2|-|-|TRBJ1-4
CASSRRRDEKLFF
TGTGCCAGCAGCCGGCGGCGCGATGAAAAACTGTTTTTT
>TRBV7-2|TRBD1|once|TRBJ2-3
CASSADRGDTQYF
TGTGCCAGCAGCGCAGACAGGGGAGATACGCAGTATTTT
>TRBV10-1|-|-|TRBJ2-1
CASSGSPASSLNEQFF
TGCGCCAGCAGTGGGTCCCCTGCTAGCTCACTCAATGAGCAGTTCTTC
>TRBV2|TRBD2|-|TRBJ2-7
CASSGTSGRGSYEQYF
TGTGCCAGCAGCGGGACTAGCGGGAGAGGATCCTACGAGCAGTACTTC
>TRBV5-6|-|-|TRBJ1-1
CASSPLGTFKNTEAFF
TGTGCCAGCAGCCCATTAGGCACGTTTAAGAACACTGAAGCTTTCTTT